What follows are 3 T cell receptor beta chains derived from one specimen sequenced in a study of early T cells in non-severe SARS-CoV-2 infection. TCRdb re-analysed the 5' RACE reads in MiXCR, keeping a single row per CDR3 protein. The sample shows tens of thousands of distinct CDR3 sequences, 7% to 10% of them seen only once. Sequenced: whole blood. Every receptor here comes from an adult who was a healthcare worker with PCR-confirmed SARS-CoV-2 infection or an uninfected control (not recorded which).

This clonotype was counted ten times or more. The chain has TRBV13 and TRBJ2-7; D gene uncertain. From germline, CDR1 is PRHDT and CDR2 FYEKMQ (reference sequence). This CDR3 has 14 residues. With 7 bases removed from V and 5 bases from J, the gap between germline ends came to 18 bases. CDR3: CASTFIRAAHEQYF. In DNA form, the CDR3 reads TGTGCCAGCACCTTTATACGGGCAGCCCACGAGCAGTACTTC. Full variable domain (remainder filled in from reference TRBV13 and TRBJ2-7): AAGVIQSPRHLIKEKRETATLKCYPIPRHDTVYWYQQGPGQDPQFLISFYEKMQSDKGSIPDRFSAQQFSDYHSELNMSSLELGDSALYFCASTFIRAAHEQYFGPGTRLTVT.

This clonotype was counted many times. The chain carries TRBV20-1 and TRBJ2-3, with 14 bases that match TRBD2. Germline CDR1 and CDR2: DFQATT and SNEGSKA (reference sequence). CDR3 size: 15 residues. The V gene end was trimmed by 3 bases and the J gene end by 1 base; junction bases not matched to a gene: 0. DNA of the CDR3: TGCAGTGCTAGGGGACTAGCGGGAGGCACAGATACGCAGTATTTT. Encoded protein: CSARGLAGGTDTQYF.

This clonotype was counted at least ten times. Here the CDR3 reads CASSLTTYEQYF. The CDR3 nucleotides read TGTGCCAGCAGTCTTACCACCTACGAGCAGTACTTC. V gene TRBV7-8 combines with J gene TRBJ2-7; D ambiguous. Trimming took 6 bases from V and 2 from J, leaving 8 bases between them. The CDR3 has 12 residues. The germline V gene encodes CDR1 SGHVS and CDR2 FQNEAQ.